These 20 T cell receptor beta chains were all obtained from the same sample, sequenced in a study of Graves' ophthalmopathy and Graves' hyperthyroidism. Amplification from RNA transcripts yielded the TCR beta CDR3 regions. Amplification began with first-round RT-PCR using HTBI primers, then second-round multiplex PCR was performed. TCRdb called the multiplex PCR reads again in MiXCR, with one record for every CDR3 protein. The sample has around 340,000 distinct CDR3 sequences; roughly 15% are singletons. The sample taken for sequencing was peripheral blood. Receptors were obtained from an adult man with Graves' ophthalmopathy.

This clonotype was picked up many times. The CDR3 sequence is CASSQVYSAAFF. The CDR3 coding sequence is TGTGCCAGCAGCCAAGTTTATTCTGCGGCTTTCTTT. The chain links TRBV3-1 to TRBJ1-1; no firm D call. Looked up from germline, CDR1 is LGHDT and CDR2 is YNNKEL (reference sequence). V dropped 1 base and J dropped 11 bases, with 11 bases sitting between them. CDR3 length equals 12 residues. The full variable domain, in which reference TRBV3-1 and TRBJ1-1 provide the parts outside the CDR3, is DTAVSQTPKYLVTQMGNDKSIKCEQNLGHDTMYWYKQDSKKFLKIMFSYNNKELIINETVPNRFSPKSPDKAHLNLHINSLELGDSAVYFCASSQVYSAAFFGQGTRLTVV.

This clonotype was detected many times. J is TRBJ2-5 and V is TRBV24-1; D remains ambiguous. CDR3 length: 13 amino acids. Germline CDR1 is KGHDR and CDR2 is SFDVKD. The V gene lost 3 bases and the J gene lost 0 bases, with 4 bases spanning the gap. The CDR3 DNA sequence: TGTGCCACCAGTGATCAGTACCAAGAGACCCAGTACTTC. Encoded protein: CATSDQYQETQYF.

This clonotype came up many times. This rearrangement joins TRBV6-4 to TRBJ2-2, with TRBD1 matching 8 bases. The length of the CDR3 is 17 residues. Germline V gene data show CDR1 as MRHNA and CDR2 as SNTAGT. Trimming removed 6 bases from V and 2 bases from J; junction bases left unmatched: 11. This chain's CDR3 is CASRNTPGQDNTGELFF. In nucleotides, the CDR3 is TGTGCCAGCAGAAACACTCCGGGACAGGATAACACCGGGGAGCTGTTTTTT.

This clonotype was recorded many times. This chain connects TRBV28 to TRBJ1-1, with D possibly TRBD1 on 6 matching bases. The V and J ends lost 5 bases and 1 base respectively, with 14 bases between them. The CDR3 is 15 residues long. The germline V gene has CDR1 MDHEN and CDR2 SYDVKM. In DNA form, the CDR3 reads TGTGCCAGCAGTGAACGACAGGTCGGGAACACTGAAGCTTTCTTT. Protein: CASSERQVGNTEAFF. Drawing the rest from reference TRBV28 and TRBJ1-1, the complete variable domain is DVKVTQSSRYLVKRTGEKVFLECVQDMDHENMFWYRQDPGLGLRLIYFSYDVKMKEKGDIPEGYSVSREKKERFSLILESASTNQTSMYLCASSERQVGNTEAFFGQGTRLTVV.

Notes on this clonotype: A much larger clone differs from this one at a single base, so this may be a read error. The chain uses TRBV29-1 and TRBJ1-1, with D unclear. Trimming took off 8 bases at V and 0 bases at J, with 13 bases between the two ends. Germline CDR1 SQVTM, CDR2 ANQGSEA. The CDR3 runs 13 residues. CDR3 coding DNA: TGCAGCTCGACCATGGATGTGAACACTGAAGCTTTCTTT. It encodes CSSTMDVNTEAFF.

J is TRBJ2-7 and V is TRBV6-1; 10 bases match TRBD1. The CDR3 has 15 amino acids. The ends lost 5 bases at V and 1 base at J; junction bases unmatched: 5. Per the germline V gene, CDR1 is MNHNS and CDR2 is SASEGT. Here the CDR3 reads CASSRDRGTSYEQYF. CDR3 bases: TGTGCCAGCAGTCGGGACAGGGGCACATCCTACGAGCAGTACTTC.

This clonotype was found many times. This chain links TRBV28 with TRBJ2-7; D call uncertain. The CDR3 length is 14 residues. Germline CDR1 reads MDHEN; CDR2 reads SYDVKM. V was shortened by 3 bases and J by 3 bases, with 12 bases between the two germline ends. CDR3 bases: TGTGCCAGCAGTTTGAAGCCGCTGAACTACGAGCAGTACTTC. Its translation: CASSLKPLNYEQYF.

The sample holds many counts of this clonotype. The chain has TRBV20-1 and TRBJ1-1; D is ambiguous. The germline V gene encodes CDR1 DFQATT and CDR2 SNEGSKA (reference sequence). V was shortened by 3 bases and J by 1 base, with 18 bases between the two germline ends. The length of the CDR3 is 16 residues. The CDR3 DNA reads TGCAGTGCTAGGTCTTTTCTCCAAGTCCGGAACACTGAAGCTTTCTTT. This translates into CSARSFLQVRNTEAFF.

This clonotype was picked up many times. V gene TRBV30 combines with J gene TRBJ2-7, with D unclear. The V and J ends lost 8 bases and 5 bases respectively, with 19 bases between them. The CDR3 covers 13 residues. CDR1 and CDR2 (germline): GTSNPN, SVGIG (reference sequence). The CDR3 nucleotides read TGTGCCGGAACCCGGACCTTCATCCACGAGCAGTACTTC. Its translation is CAGTRTFIHEQYF.

The V call is TRBV20-1, the J call TRBJ1-3; D not certain. Trimming removed 0 bases from V and 1 base from J, with 7 bases in between. The CDR3 runs 14 residues. CDR1 is DFQATT, CDR2 SNEGSKA, per germline (reference sequence). In DNA, the CDR3 is TGCAGTGCTAGAGATTGGGCTTCTGGAAACACCATATATTTT. This codes for CSARDWASGNTIYF.

In its sample, this clonotype was seen many times. Lacking the conserved final phenylalanine or tryptophan, this CDR3 likely reflects a read error. The rearrangement joins TRBV6-2 or TRBV6-3 to TRBJ1-1; possibly TRBD1 for D (6 bases). The CDR3 totals 12 residues. Germline lookup yields CDR1 MNHEY and CDR2 SVGEGT. V lost 4 bases, J lost 7 bases, and 10 bases lay in between. Here the CDR3 reads CASSSQGFEAFL. The CDR3 DNA reads TGTGCCAGCAGTTCCCAGGGGTTTGAAGCTTTCCTT.

This clonotype has just one count. The chain carries TRBV7-2 and TRBJ2-5; 9 bases are shared with TRBD2. The CDR3 sequence is 13 residues long. Trimming cost V 8 bases and J 7 bases; bases outside gene matches: 8. Germline V gene lookup returns CDR1 SGHTA and CDR2 FQGNSA. The CDR3 sequence: CASSAGGPGTQYF. CDR3 sequence (DNA): TGTGCCAGCTCAGCGGGGGGTCCGGGGACCCAGTACTTC. The complete variable domain, with remaining parts taken from reference TRBV7-2 and TRBJ2-5, reads GAGVSQSPSNKVTEKGKDVELRCDPISGHTALYWYRQSLGQGLEFLIYFQGNSAPDKSGLPSDRFSAERTGGSVSTLTIQRTQQEDSAVYLCASSAGGPGTQYFGPGTRLLVL.

This clonotype was detected many times. The rearrangement uses TRBV5-1 and TRBJ1-2; D is unclear. Germline lookup yields CDR1 SGHRS and CDR2 YFSETQ. V was cut by 4 bases and J by 4 bases, with 8 bases left in between. This CDR3 has 12 residues. The CDR3 sequence is CASSVYSYGYTF. CDR3 nucleotides: TGCGCCAGCAGCGTCTACAGCTATGGCTACACCTTC.

The chain couples TRBV7-2 to TRBJ2-2, with D tentatively TRBD2 (6 bases). The CDR3 consists of 14 residues. The germline gives CDR1 SGHTA, CDR2 FQGNSA. Trimming removed 4 bases from V and 3 bases from J, with 9 bases in between. The CDR3, as DNA: TGTGCCAGCAGCTCGGGACTGGACACCGGGGAGCTGTTTTTT. Its protein product is CASSSGLDTGELFF. The complete variable domain, with remaining parts taken from reference TRBV7-2 and TRBJ2-2, reads GAGVSQSPSNKVTEKGKDVELRCDPISGHTALYWYRQSLGQGLEFLIYFQGNSAPDKSGLPSDRFSAERTGGSVSTLTIQRTQQEDSAVYLCASSSGLDTGELFFGEGSRLTVL.

At least ten counts were recorded for this clonotype. The V call is TRBV30, the J call TRBJ1-1; D is unresolved. Germline-derived CDR1 and CDR2 are GTSNPN and SVGIG (reference sequence). CDR3 length: 11 residues. V dropped 4 bases and J dropped 4 bases, with 7 bases sitting between them. The CDR3 sequence: CAWMTFTEAFF. CDR3 sequence (DNA): TGTGCCTGGATGACATTCACTGAAGCTTTCTTT.

In this sample, this clonotype turned up many times. The chain uses TRBV6-1 and TRBJ1-2, with 7 bases matching TRBD1. This CDR3 comprises 14 residues. CDR1 MNHNS and CDR2 SASEGT come from the germline V gene. Unmatched junction bases numbered 6, after V lost 4 bases and J lost 4 bases. DNA of the CDR3: TGTGCCAGCAGTGGATTCGACAGGGCCTATGGCTACACCTTC. This codes for CASSGFDRAYGYTF.

This clonotype was detected ten times or more. The rearrangement links TRBV7-3 to TRBJ2-7; D remains unclear. CDR3 length: 13 residues. V was pared by 5 bases and J by 3 bases, with 11 bases between. Germline V lookup: CDR1 SGHTA, CDR2 FQGTGA. The CDR3 here is CASSRGRHYEQYF. The CDR3 DNA follows: TGTGCCAGCAGCCGAGGACGGCACTACGAGCAGTACTTC.

At least ten counts were recorded for this clonotype. Since no conserved phenylalanine or tryptophan closes the CDR3, a read error is the likely cause. CDR3 sequence reads: CASSLLAGQTAFL. CDR3 sequence (DNA): TGTGCCAGCAGCTTACTTGCAGGACAAACAGCTTTCCTT. The gene calls are TRBV7-2 and TRBJ1-1; weak D call: TRBD1 (5 bases). The germline V gene has CDR1 SGHTA and CDR2 FQGNSA. V was clipped by 2 bases and J by 10 bases, with 14 bases between them. The CDR3 extends over 13 amino acids.

This clonotype has only a few counts. An end of the junction does not agree with germline; a read error may underlie this. The rearrangement joins TRBV2 to TRBJ1-1; 8 bases are a match to TRBD1. Germline V lookup: CDR1 SNHLY, CDR2 FYNNEI. The CDR3 extends over 15 amino acids. The CDR3 protein is CASSEGQGGNTEAFF. The CDR3 DNA reads as TGTGCCAGCAGCGAAGGACAGGGTGGTAACACTGAAGCTTTCTTT.

This clonotype was recorded at least ten times. The chain has TRBV2 and TRBJ2-7; 7 bases match TRBD2. CDR1 and CDR2 (germline): SNHLY, FYNNEI. The CDR3 spans 16 residues. Germline trimming cut 7 bases from V and 0 bases from J; bases unmatched to any gene: 12. The CDR3 loop is CASKNTGGTSSYEQYF. The CDR3 bases are TGTGCCAGCAAGAATACGGGGGGAACGAGCTCCTACGAGCAGTACTTC.